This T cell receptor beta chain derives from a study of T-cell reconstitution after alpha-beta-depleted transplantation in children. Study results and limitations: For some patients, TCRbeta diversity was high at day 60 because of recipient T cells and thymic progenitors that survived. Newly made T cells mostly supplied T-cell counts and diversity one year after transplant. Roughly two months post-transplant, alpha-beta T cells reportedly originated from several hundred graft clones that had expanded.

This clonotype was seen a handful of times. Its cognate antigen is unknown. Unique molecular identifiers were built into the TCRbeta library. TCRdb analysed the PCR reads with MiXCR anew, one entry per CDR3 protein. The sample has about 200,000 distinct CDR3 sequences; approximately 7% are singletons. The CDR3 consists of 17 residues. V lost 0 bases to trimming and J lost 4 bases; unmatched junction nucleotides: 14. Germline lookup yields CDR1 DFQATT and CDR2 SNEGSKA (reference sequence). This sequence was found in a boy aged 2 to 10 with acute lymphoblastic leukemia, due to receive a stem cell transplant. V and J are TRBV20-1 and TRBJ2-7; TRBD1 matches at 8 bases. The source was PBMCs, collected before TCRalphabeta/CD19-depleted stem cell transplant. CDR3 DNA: TGCAGTGCTAGAGATTCGGAACTGGACAGGGCCCTTTACGAGCAGTACTTC. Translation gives CSARDSELDRALYEQYF.